A single sample gave rise to the 7 T cell receptor beta chains below, sequenced in a study of blood T cell repertoires in COVID-19. This table comes from immunoSEQ multiplex PCR, and its TCRdb copy is limited to in-frame clones, with some not included. Of about 150,000 clones in the sample, more than 75% were seen once. Sequenced sample: peripheral blood. These receptors came from a man in his 60s with COVID-19, enrolled during active disease.

V usage is TRBV20-1 and J usage is TRBJ2-2, with TRBD2 matching over 9 bases. Germline loops: CDR1 DFQATT, CDR2 SNEGSKA (reference sequence). The CDR3 runs 15 residues. V gave up 3 bases and J gave up 6 bases; unmatched junction bases: 8. The CDR3 region is CSASGAGGGAGELFF. The CDR3 DNA follows: TGCAGTGCTAGTGGAGCGGGGGGTGGGGCCGGGGAGCTGTTTTTT.

This chain connects TRBV18 to TRBJ2-5; D gene uncertain. CDR3 length: 12 amino acids. Germline CDR1 is KGHSH and CDR2 is LQKENI. Trimming stripped 6 bases from V and 1 base from J, with 6 bases between. CDR3 bases: TGTGCCAGCTCGCCGGGCCAAGAGACCCAGTACTTC. It codes for CASSPGQETQYF. The full variable domain, completed using reference TRBV18 and TRBJ2-5, is NAGVMQNPRHLVRRRGQEARLRCSPMKGHSHVYWYRQLPEEGLKFMVYLQKENIIDESGMPKERFSAEFPKEGPSILRIQQVVRGDSAAYFCASSPGQETQYFGPGTRLLVL.

The CDR3 coding sequence is TGTGCCAGCAGTTTTCACAACTCCTACGAGCAGTACTTC. Translating it yields CASSFHNSYEQYF. The chain joins TRBV28 to TRBJ2-7; D unresolved. CDR1 and CDR2 (germline): MDHEN, SYDVKM. The CDR3 has 13 residues. Trimming took off 3 bases at V and 0 bases at J, with 6 bases between the two ends.

The V call is TRBV19, the J call TRBJ2-3, with D perhaps TRBD2 (5 bases). This CDR3 is 16 amino acids long. Germline V gives CDR1 LNHDA, CDR2 SQIVND (reference sequence). V was pared by 3 bases and J by 2 bases, with 15 bases between. CDR3 in DNA: TGTGCCAGTAGTATCGTAAGGCCGGGGTTCACAGATACGCAGTATTTT. It specifies CASSIVRPGFTDTQYF.

The rearrangement uses TRBV7-2 and TRBJ2-3; D gene uncertain. The CDR3 consists of 12 residues. V was pared by 1 base and J by 8 bases, with 7 bases between. Per germline, CDR1 SGHTA and CDR2 FQGNSA. This chain's CDR3 is CASSLVAVTQYF. CDR3 bases: TGTGCCAGCAGCTTAGTTGCGGTTACGCAGTATTTT.

The chain employs TRBV4-1 and TRBJ1-3; 8 nucleotides line up with TRBD1. Germline V gene data show CDR1 as MGHRA and CDR2 as YSYEKL. J was trimmed by 4 bases and V by 4 bases; bases with no gene match: 12. The CDR3 is made up of 17 amino acids. CDR3 sequence: CASSPGQAVALGNTIYF. CDR3 bases: TGCGCCAGCAGCCCGGGACAGGCGGTAGCGTTGGGAAACACCATATATTTT.

The CDR3 region is CASSYSPSSYEQYF. CDR3 in DNA: TGTGCCAGCAGTTACTCTCCTAGCTCCTACGAGCAGTACTTC. The chain employs TRBV6-5 and TRBJ2-7; D call uncertain. The germline V and J ends were trimmed by 0 bases and 0 bases, with 6 bases remaining between them. The germline V gene encodes CDR1 MNHEY and CDR2 SVGAGI. The CDR3 has 14 residues.